Described below is a single T cell receptor beta chain sequence and its context. As yet, its antigen is unknown. The data were taken from a study of T cell responses to AZD1222 COVID-19 vaccine. Study results and limitations: At study baseline, merely a handful of AZD1222 recipients were seropositive.

Profiling relied on immunoSEQ multiplex PCR, and the TCRdb table lists in-frame clones only, not all of them. The sample carries 90,000 or so clones, about nine tenths recorded once. J was trimmed by 2 bases and V by 5 bases; bases with no gene match: 4. Germline V gene data show CDR1 as KGHDR and CDR2 as SFDVKD. The CDR3 sequence is 15 residues long. The source of this sequence is an adult in good health. The input for sequencing was peripheral blood, taken on day 0 of AZD1222 vaccination. The chain recombines TRBV24-1 with TRBJ2-1, with 8 bases matching TRBD2. The CDR3 DNA reads as TGTGCCACCAGTGTGGTCGGGGGGGCCTACAATGAGCAGTTCTTC. Protein sequence: CATSVVGGAYNEQFF.